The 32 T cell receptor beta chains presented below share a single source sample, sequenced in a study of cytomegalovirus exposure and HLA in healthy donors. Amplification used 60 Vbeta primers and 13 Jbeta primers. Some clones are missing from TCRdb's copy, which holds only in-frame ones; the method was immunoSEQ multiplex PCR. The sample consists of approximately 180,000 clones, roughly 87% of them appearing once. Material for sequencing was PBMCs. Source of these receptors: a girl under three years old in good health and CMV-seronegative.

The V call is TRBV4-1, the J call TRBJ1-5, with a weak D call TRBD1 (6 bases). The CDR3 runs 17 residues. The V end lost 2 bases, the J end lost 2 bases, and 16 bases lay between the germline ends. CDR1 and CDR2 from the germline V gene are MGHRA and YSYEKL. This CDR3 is CASSQMGALGGNQPQHF. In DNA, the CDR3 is TGCGCCAGCAGCCAAATGGGGGCCCTCGGAGGCAATCAGCCCCAGCATTTT.

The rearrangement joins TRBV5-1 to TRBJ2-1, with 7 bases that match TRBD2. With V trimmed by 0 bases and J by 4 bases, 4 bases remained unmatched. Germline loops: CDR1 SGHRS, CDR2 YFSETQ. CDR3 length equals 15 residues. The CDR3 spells CASSLGGRGYNEQFF. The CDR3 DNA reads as TGCGCCAGCAGCTTGGGAGGGAGGGGATACAATGAGCAGTTCTTC.

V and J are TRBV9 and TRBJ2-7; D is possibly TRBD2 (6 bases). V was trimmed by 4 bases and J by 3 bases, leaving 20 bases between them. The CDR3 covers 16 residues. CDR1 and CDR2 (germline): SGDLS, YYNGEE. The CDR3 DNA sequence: TGTGCCAGCAGCTTAGGGACTGGAACTCTTAGCTACGAGCAGTACTTC. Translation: CASSLGTGTLSYEQYF.

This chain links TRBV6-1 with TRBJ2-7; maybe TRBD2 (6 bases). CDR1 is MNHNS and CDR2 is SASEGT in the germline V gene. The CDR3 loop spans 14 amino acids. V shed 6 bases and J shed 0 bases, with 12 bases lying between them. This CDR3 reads CASRSGVHSYEQYF. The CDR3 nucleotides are TGTGCCAGCAGGTCGGGAGTCCACTCCTACGAGCAGTACTTC.

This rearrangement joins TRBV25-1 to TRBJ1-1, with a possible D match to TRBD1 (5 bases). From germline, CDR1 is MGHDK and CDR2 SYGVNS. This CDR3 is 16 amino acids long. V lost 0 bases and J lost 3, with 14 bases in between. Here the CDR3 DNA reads TGTGCCAGCAGTGAATACGGGGAGGGAGGGGACACTGAAGCTTTCTTT. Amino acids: CASSEYGEGGDTEAFF.

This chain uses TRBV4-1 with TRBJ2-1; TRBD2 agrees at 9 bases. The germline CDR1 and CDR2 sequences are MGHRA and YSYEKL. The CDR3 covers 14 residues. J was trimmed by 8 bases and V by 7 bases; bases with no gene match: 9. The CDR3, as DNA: TGCGCCAGCACCAGCGGGACTAGCCTGCATGAGCAGTTCTTC. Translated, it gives CASTSGTSLHEQFF.

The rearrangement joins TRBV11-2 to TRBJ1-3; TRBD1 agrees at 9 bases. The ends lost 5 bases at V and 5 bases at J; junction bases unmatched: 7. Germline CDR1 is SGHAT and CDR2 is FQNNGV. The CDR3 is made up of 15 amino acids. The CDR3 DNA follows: TGTGCCAGCAGCCGGGACAGGGTTTACAGAAACACCATATATTTT. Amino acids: CASSRDRVYRNTIYF.

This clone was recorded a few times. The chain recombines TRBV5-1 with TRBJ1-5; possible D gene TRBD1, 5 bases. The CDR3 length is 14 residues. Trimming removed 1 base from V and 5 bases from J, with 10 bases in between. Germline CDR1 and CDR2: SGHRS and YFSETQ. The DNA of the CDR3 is TGCGCCAGCAGCTTGACCGGGACTGATCAGCCCCAGCATTTT. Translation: CASSLTGTDQPQHF.

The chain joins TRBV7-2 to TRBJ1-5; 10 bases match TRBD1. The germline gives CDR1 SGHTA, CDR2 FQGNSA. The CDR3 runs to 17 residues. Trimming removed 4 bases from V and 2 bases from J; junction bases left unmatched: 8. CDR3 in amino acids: CASSSDRGLIGNQPQHF. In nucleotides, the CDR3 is TGTGCCAGCAGCTCCGACAGGGGGCTTATTGGCAATCAGCCCCAGCATTTT.

Here the CDR3 reads CASSPPSGFDEQYF. In nucleotides, the CDR3 is TGTGCCAGCAGTCCTCCCTCAGGGTTCGACGAGCAGTACTTC. The V gene is TRBV6-1, the J gene TRBJ2-7; D possibly corresponds to TRBD1 (5 bases). Germline-derived CDR1 and CDR2 are MNHNS and SASEGT. With 5 bases removed from V and 5 bases from J, the gap between germline ends came to 16 bases. The CDR3 is made up of 14 amino acids.

As DNA, the CDR3 is TGTGCCAGCGGTTGGACAAGGCGGAACACTGAAGCTTTCTTT. The encoded protein is CASGWTRRNTEAFF. V is TRBV6-6 and J is TRBJ1-1; the D gene is possibly TRBD1 (5 bases). The V and J ends lost 8 bases and 1 base respectively, with 14 bases between them. The CDR3 is 14 amino acids. CDR1 is MNHNY and CDR2 is SVGAGI in the germline V gene (reference sequence).

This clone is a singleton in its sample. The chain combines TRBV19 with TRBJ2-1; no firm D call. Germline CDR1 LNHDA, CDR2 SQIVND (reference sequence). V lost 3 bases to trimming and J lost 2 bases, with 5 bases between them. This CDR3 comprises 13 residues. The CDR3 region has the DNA TGTGCCAGTAGTATCTCCGCCTACAATGAGCAGTTCTTC. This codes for CASSISAYNEQFF.

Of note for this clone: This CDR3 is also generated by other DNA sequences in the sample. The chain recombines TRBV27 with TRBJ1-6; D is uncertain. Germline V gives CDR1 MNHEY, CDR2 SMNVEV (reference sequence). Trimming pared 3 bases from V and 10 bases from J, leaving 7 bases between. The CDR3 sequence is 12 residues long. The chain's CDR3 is CASSFRGSPLHF. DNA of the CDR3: TGTGCCAGCAGTTTCCGGGGATCACCCCTCCACTTT.

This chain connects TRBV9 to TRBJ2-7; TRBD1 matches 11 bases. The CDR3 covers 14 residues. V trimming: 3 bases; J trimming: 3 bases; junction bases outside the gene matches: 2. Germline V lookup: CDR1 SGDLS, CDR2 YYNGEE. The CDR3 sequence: CASSGGQGVYEQYF. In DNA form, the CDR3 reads TGTGCCAGCAGCGGGGGACAGGGGGTCTACGAGCAGTACTTC.

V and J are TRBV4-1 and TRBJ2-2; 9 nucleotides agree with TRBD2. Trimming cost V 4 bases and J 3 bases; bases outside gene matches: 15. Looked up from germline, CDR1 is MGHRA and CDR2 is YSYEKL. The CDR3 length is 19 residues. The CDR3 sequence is CASSRLLAGGPMDTGELFF. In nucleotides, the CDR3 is TGCGCCAGCAGCCGACTATTGGCGGGAGGGCCTATGGACACCGGGGAGCTGTTTTTT.

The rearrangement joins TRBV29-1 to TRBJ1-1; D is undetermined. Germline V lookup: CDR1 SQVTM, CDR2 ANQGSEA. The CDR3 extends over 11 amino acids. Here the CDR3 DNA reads TGCACCTCAGGCCAGGACACTGAAGCTTTCTTT. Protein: CTSGQDTEAFF.

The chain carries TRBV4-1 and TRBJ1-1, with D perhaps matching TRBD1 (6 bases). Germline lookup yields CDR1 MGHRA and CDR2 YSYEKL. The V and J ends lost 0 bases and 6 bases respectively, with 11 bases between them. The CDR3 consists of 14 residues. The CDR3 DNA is TGCGCCAGCAGCCAAGATCCAGGGGACCCTGAAGCTTTCTTT. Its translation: CASSQDPGDPEAFF.

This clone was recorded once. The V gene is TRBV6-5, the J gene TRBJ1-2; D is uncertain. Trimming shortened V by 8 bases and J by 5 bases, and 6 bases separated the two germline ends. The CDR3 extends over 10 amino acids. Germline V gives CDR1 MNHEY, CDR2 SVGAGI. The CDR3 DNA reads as TGTGCCAGCGGGGAGTATGGCTACACCTTC. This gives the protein CASGEYGYTF.

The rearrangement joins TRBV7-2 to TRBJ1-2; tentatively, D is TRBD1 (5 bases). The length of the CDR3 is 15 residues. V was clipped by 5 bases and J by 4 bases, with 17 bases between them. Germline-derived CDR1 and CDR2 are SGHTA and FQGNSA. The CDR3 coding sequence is TGTGCCAGCAGCCCCGGGGGAGGGTTCGCCTATGGCTACACCTTC. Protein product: CASSPGGGFAYGYTF.

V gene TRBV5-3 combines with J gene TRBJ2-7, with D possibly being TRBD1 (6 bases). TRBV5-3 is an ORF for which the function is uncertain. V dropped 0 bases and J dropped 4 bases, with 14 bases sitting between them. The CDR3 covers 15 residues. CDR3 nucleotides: TGTGCCAGAAGCTTGGGGCTCAACAGGGCGTACGAGCAGTACTTC. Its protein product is CARSLGLNRAYEQYF.

The CDR3 reads CASNGIGCAFF. The CDR3 DNA reads as TGTGCCAGCAACGGGATAGGTTGTGCTTTCTTT. This chain joins TRBV9 and TRBJ1-1; no clear D gene. V lost 6 bases and J lost 11, with 14 bases in between. Germline V gene sequence: CDR1 SGDLS, CDR2 YYNGEE. The CDR3 is made up of 11 amino acids.

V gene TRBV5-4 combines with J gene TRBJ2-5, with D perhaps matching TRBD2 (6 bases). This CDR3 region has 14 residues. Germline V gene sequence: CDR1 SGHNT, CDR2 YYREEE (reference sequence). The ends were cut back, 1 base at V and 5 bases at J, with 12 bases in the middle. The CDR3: CASSLFGSGETQYF. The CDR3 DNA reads TGTGCCAGCAGCTTGTTCGGGAGTGGGGAGACCCAGTACTTC.

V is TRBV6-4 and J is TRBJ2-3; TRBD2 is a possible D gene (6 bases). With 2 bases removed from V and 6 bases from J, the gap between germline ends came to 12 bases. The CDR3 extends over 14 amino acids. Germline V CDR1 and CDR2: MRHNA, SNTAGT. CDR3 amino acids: CASSDHRERDTQYF. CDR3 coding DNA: TGTGCCAGCAGTGACCACCGGGAGAGGGATACGCAGTATTTT.

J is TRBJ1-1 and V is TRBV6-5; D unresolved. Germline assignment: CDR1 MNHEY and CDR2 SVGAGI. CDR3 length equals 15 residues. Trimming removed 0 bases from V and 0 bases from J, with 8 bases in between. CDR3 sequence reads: CASSYSGGMNTEAFF. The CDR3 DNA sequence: TGTGCCAGCAGTTACTCGGGAGGAATGAACACTGAAGCTTTCTTT.

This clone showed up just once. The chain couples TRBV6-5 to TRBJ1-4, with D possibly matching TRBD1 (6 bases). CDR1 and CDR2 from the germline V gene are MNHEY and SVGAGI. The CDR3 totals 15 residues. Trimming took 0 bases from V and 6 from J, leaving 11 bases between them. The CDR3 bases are TGTGCCAGCAGTTACTCATACAGGGTGGATGAAAAACTGTTTTTT. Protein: CASSYSYRVDEKLFF.

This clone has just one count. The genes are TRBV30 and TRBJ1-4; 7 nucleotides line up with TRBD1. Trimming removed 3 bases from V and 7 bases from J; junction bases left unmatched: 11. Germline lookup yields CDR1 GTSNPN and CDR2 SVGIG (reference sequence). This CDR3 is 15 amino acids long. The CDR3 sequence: CAWSPGAGGVEKLFF. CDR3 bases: TGTGCCTGGAGCCCCGGGGCAGGGGGTGTTGAAAAACTGTTTTTT. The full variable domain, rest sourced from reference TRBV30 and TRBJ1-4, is SQTIHQWPATLVQPVGSPLSLECTVEGTSNPNLYWYRQAAGRGLQLLFYSVGIGQISSEVPQNLSASRPQDRQFILSSKKLLLSDSGFYLCAWSPGAGGVEKLFFGSGTQLSVL.

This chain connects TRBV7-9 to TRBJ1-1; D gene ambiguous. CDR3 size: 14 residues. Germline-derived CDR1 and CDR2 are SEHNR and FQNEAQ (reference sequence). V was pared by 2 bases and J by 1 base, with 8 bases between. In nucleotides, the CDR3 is TGTGCCAGCAGCTTATCACAGAGGAACACTGAAGCTTTCTTT. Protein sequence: CASSLSQRNTEAFF.

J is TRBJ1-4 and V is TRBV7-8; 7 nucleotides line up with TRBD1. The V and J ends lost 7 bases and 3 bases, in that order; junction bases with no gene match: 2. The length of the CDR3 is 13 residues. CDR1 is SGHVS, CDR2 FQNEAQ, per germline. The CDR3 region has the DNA TGTGCCAGCAAGGACAGGTCTAATGAAAAACTGTTTTTT. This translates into CASKDRSNEKLFF.

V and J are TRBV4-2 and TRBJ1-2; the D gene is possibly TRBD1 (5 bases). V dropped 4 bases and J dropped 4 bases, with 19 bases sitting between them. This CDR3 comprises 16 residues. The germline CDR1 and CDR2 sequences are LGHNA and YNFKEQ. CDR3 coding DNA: TGTGCCAGCAGCCCGGGGGGGAAGAGAATACCCTATGGCTACACCTTC. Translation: CASSPGGKRIPYGYTF.

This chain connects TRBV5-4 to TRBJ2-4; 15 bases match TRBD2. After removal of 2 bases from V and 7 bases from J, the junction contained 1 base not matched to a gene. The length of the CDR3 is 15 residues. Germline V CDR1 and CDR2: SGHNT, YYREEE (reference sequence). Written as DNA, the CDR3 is TGTGCCAGCAGCTTAGGACTAGCGGGAGGGAACATTCAGTACTTC. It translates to CASSLGLAGGNIQYF. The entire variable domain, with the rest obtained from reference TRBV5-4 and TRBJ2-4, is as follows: ETGVTQSPTHLIKTRGQQVTLRCSSQSGHNTVSWYQQALGQGPQFIFQYYREEENGRGNFPPRFSGLQFPNYSSELNVNALELDDSALYLCASSLGLAGGNIQYFGAGTRLSVL.

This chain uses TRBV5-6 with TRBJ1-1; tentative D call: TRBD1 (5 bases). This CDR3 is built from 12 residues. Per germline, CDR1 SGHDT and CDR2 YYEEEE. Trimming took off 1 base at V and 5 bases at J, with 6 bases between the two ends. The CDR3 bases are TGTGCCAGCAGCTTGCAGGGTACTGAAGCTTTCTTT. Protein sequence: CASSLQGTEAFF.

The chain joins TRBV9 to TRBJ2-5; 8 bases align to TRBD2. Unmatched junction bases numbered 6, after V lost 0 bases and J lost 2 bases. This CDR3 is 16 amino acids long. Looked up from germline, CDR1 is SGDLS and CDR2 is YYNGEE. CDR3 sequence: CASSVGIAGNQETQYF. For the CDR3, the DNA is TGTGCCAGCAGCGTAGGGATAGCGGGGAATCAAGAGACCCAGTACTTC.